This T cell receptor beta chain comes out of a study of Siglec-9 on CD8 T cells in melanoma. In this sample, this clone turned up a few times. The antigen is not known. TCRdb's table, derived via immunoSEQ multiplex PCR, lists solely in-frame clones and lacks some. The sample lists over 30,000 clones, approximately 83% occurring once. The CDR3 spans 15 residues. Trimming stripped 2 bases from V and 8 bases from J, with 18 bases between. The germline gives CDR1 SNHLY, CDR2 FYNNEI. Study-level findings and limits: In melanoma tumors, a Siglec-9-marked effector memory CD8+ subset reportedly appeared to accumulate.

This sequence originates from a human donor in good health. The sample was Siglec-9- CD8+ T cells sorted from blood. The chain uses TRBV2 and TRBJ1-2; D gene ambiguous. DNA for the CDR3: TGTGCCAGCAGTGAATCGCCAGGAGGGTTTATAGGCTACACCTTC. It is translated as CASSESPGGFIGYTF.